Following are 23 T cell receptor beta chains from one sample sequenced in a study of CD8+ T cells in alopecia areata. Extraction and reverse transcription of RNA yielded cDNA as the sequencing template. The data were produced by immunoSEQ multiplex PCR, yet TCRdb's version contains in-frame clones alone and is incomplete. This table has hundreds of thousands of clones, around 67% appearing once. This specimen was CD4+ T cells sorted from blood, taken at week 0. All receptors come from a human donor with alopecia areata.

This clone was counted between two and nine times. The chain carries TRBV29-1 and TRBJ2-7; 9 bases align to TRBD1. Germline assignment: CDR1 SQVTM and CDR2 ANQGSEA. The CDR3 length is 17 residues. V dropped 6 bases and J dropped 4; count of bases not matched to a gene: 19. CDR3 bases: TGCAGCGTAGGGACAGGGCTTCTGGTACTGGGTGTGTACGAGCAGTACTTC. This codes for CSVGTGLLVLGVYEQYF.

The V call is TRBV30, the J call TRBJ1-1; D uncertain. There are 12 residues in the CDR3. Germline V CDR1 and CDR2: GTSNPN, SVGIG (reference sequence). Trimming pared 2 bases from V and 10 bases from J, leaving 14 bases between. In DNA, the CDR3 is TGTGCCTGGAGTCCCACCGCAACAGTAGCTTTCTTT. Encoded protein: CAWSPTATVAFF.

This clone has only a few counts. This sequence joins TRBV30 and TRBJ1-6; 9 bases are a match to TRBD1. Germline loops: CDR1 GTSNPN, CDR2 SVGIG (reference sequence). CDR3 length: 13 amino acids. Trimming cost V 8 bases and J 7 bases; bases outside gene matches: 6. CDR3 sequence: CARRQGGNSPLHF. In DNA, the CDR3 is TGTGCCCGCCGACAGGGGGGCAATTCACCCCTCCACTTT.

About this clone: This CDR3 is also generated by other DNA sequences in the sample. The chain employs TRBV7-9 and TRBJ2-7; perhaps TRBD2 as D (5 bases). Germline assignment: CDR1 SEHNR and CDR2 FQNEAQ (reference sequence). The CDR3 sequence is 12 residues long. Trimming took off 5 bases at V and 2 bases at J, with 7 bases between the two ends. The CDR3 region has the DNA TGTGCCAGCAGCCCGGGGACCTACGAGCAGTACTTC. It yields the protein CASSPGTYEQYF. The entire variable domain, with the rest obtained from reference TRBV7-9 and TRBJ2-7, is as follows: DTGVSQNPRHKITKRGQNVTFRCDPISEHNRLYWYRQTLGQGPEFLTYFQNEAQLEKSRLLSDRFSAERPKGSFSTLEIQRTEQGDSAMYLCASSPGTYEQYFGPGTRLTVT.

The chain links TRBV5-6 to TRBJ2-7; TRBD2 matches at 13 bases. This CDR3 is built from 17 residues. The J segment lost 0 bases and the V segment lost 4 bases, leaving 7 bases of the junction unmatched. Germline V lookup: CDR1 SGHDT, CDR2 YYEEEE. Written as DNA, the CDR3 is TGTGCCAGCAGCCAGACTAGCGGGGGGCAAAACTCCTACGAGCAGTACTTC. Its translation is CASSQTSGGQNSYEQYF.

This sequence joins TRBV7-3 and TRBJ2-1; D is uncertain. This CDR3 spans 15 amino acids. V lost 1 base, J lost 4 bases, and 11 bases lay in between. Germline values: CDR1 SGHTA, CDR2 FQGTGA. The CDR3 coding sequence is TGTGCCAGCAGCTTAATCGGCCCCGAGTACAATGAGCAGTTCTTC. It translates to CASSLIGPEYNEQFF.

The rearrangement links TRBV2 to TRBJ1-6; no firm D call. Germline CDR1 SNHLY, CDR2 FYNNEI. The CDR3 extends over 16 amino acids. V was trimmed by 6 bases and J by 1 base, leaving 13 bases between them. In DNA, the CDR3 is TGTGCCAGCAGGGAATCCCGTACATCCTATAATTCACCCCTCCACTTT. Protein sequence: CASRESRTSYNSPLHF.

The chain links TRBV7-9 to TRBJ2-3; no reliable D call. Between the trimmed V and J ends, which lost 0 bases and 6 bases, there was a span of 4 bases. The CDR3 has 12 amino acids. CDR1 and CDR2 (germline): SEHNR, FQNEAQ (reference sequence). The CDR3, as DNA: TGTGCCAGCAGCTTAGCCCGGGATACGCAGTATTTT. Protein: CASSLARDTQYF.

This chain connects TRBV5-1 to TRBJ2-3, with D perhaps TRBD1 or TRBD2 (5 bases each). V was cut by 1 base and J by 1 base, with 7 bases left in between. Germline lookup yields CDR1 SGHRS and CDR2 YFSETQ. The CDR3 loop spans 14 amino acids. The CDR3: CASSLMGGTDTQYF. The CDR3 bases are TGCGCCAGCAGCTTGATGGGGGGCACAGATACGCAGTATTTT.

In this sample, this clone turned up a few times. The V gene is TRBV29-1, the J gene TRBJ2-3; no firm D call. This CDR3 is 11 amino acids long. The V and J ends lost 4 bases and 2 bases respectively, with 4 bases between them. Germline V CDR1 and CDR2: SQVTM, ANQGSEA. The CDR3 loop is CSVGYTDTQYF. The CDR3 nucleotides are TGCAGCGTTGGTTACACAGATACGCAGTATTTT.

V usage is TRBV7-8 and J usage is TRBJ1-2, with unresolved D. The V end was cut by 3 bases, the J end by 4 bases, with 9 bases between. CDR3 length equals 13 residues. CDR1 SGHVS and CDR2 FQNEAQ come from the germline V gene. The CDR3 loop reads CASSFPGGYGYTF. CDR3 in DNA: TGTGCCAGCAGCTTTCCGGGTGGCTATGGCTACACCTTC.

The V call is TRBV10-3, the J call TRBJ2-5, with D perhaps matching TRBD1 (5 bases). V lost 0 bases and J 4 bases, leaving 9 bases between the germline ends. The CDR3 length is 14 residues. Germline V lookup: CDR1 ENHRY, CDR2 SYGVKD. The CDR3 coding sequence is TGTGCCATCAGTGAGTCGTCAGGGTCAGAGACCCAGTACTTC. Translated: CAISESSGSETQYF.

The rearrangement links TRBV30 to TRBJ1-1, with D uncertain. Germline V gives CDR1 GTSNPN, CDR2 SVGIG (reference sequence). V was clipped by 5 bases and J by 0 bases, with 10 bases between them. The CDR3 loop spans 13 amino acids. The CDR3 DNA is TGTGCCTGGGAAAGATCTTTGAACACTGAAGCTTTCTTT. Translating gives CAWERSLNTEAFF.

This clone was found once. The J gene is TRBJ2-5, the V gene TRBV10-2, with TRBD2 matching over 9 bases. The V gene end was trimmed by 5 bases and the J gene end by 5 bases; junction bases not matched to a gene: 12. Germline values: CDR1 WSHSY, CDR2 SAAADI. The CDR3 consists of 16 residues. CDR3: CASSSPLIAGEETQYF. CDR3 nucleotides: TGCGCCAGCAGTTCCCCCCTAATAGCGGGGGAGGAGACCCAGTACTTC.

This clone was observed a single time. The chain uses TRBV5-1 and TRBJ1-6, with a weak D call TRBD1 (5 bases). The germline V gene has CDR1 SGHRS and CDR2 YFSETQ. The V gene lost 4 bases and the J gene lost 7 bases, with 9 bases spanning the gap. The CDR3 has 13 amino acids. The CDR3 protein is CASSRGGNSPLHF. The CDR3 nucleotides read TGCGCCAGCAGCCGCGGGGGGAATTCACCCCTCCACTTT.

The table lists this clone with many counts. This chain uses TRBV15 with TRBJ1-1, with D perhaps matching TRBD1 (6 bases). The CDR3 consists of 13 residues. CDR1 is LNHNV and CDR2 is YYDKDF in the germline V gene (reference sequence). V gave up 5 bases and J gave up 1 base, with 8 bases separating them. CDR3 DNA: TGTGCCACCAGCTGGGGGGCGAACACTGAAGCTTTCTTT. Encoded protein: CATSWGANTEAFF. Complete variable domain (other parts from reference TRBV15 and TRBJ1-1): DAMVIQNPRYQVTQFGKPVTLSCSQTLNHNVMYWYQQKSSQAPKLLFHYYDKDFNNEADTPDNFQSRRPNTSFCFLDIRSPGLGDTAMYLCATSWGANTEAFFGQGTRLTVV.

The chain has TRBV30 and TRBJ1-2; D is possibly TRBD1 (6 bases). V gave up 0 bases and J gave up 4 bases, with 12 bases separating them. Germline V CDR1 and CDR2: GTSNPN, SVGIG (reference sequence). CDR3 length: 14 residues. The chain's CDR3 is CAWSVPDRPYGYTF. The CDR3 nucleotides are TGTGCCTGGAGTGTCCCAGACAGGCCCTATGGCTACACCTTC.

In its sample, this clone was seen many times. The V gene is TRBV2, the J gene TRBJ1-1; D ambiguous. Trimming shortened V by 4 bases and J by 10 bases, and 7 bases separated the two germline ends. CDR1 and CDR2 from the germline V gene are SNHLY and FYNNEI. CDR3 length: 10 amino acids. Here the CDR3 reads CASSVGRAFF. In DNA form, the CDR3 reads TGTGCCAGCAGTGTAGGCCGAGCTTTCTTT.

A few counts support this clone. The CDR3 protein is CSVELAGPSTDTQYF. Here the CDR3 DNA reads TGCAGCGTTGAGTTAGCGGGACCGAGCACAGATACGCAGTATTTT. The chain uses TRBV29-1 and TRBJ2-3, with 8 bases lining up with TRBD2. The CDR3 is made up of 15 amino acids. V lost 3 bases, J lost 0 bases, and 5 bases stayed unmatched. The germline V gene encodes CDR1 SQVTM and CDR2 ANQGSEA.

The rearrangement joins TRBV5-1 to TRBJ2-1, with 9 nucleotides matching TRBD1. Trimming took 2 bases from V and 8 from J; bases not matched to a gene: 5. Looked up from germline, CDR1 is SGHRS and CDR2 is YFSETQ. The CDR3 spans 14 residues. CDR3 nucleotide sequence: TGCGCCAGCAGCTTTGGGACAGGGTGGGATGAGCAGTTCTTC. Protein product: CASSFGTGWDEQFF.

This chain connects TRBV29-1 to TRBJ2-5; 9 bases align to TRBD2. The CDR3 covers 13 residues. Looked up from germline, CDR1 is SQVTM and CDR2 is ANQGSEA. V dropped 6 bases and J dropped 4; count of bases not matched to a gene: 6. The CDR3 protein is CSVGGAGGETQYF. Here the CDR3 DNA reads TGCAGCGTGGGAGGAGCGGGGGGAGAGACCCAGTACTTC.

The chain couples TRBV7-9 to TRBJ1-2, with TRBD1 matching 11 bases. Germline V gene data show CDR1 as SEHNR and CDR2 as FQNEAQ (reference sequence). With V trimmed by 5 bases and J by 8 bases, 7 bases remained unmatched. This CDR3 is 14 amino acids long. The CDR3 loop reads CASSRTGGASGYTF. CDR3 coding DNA: TGTGCCAGCAGCCGGACAGGGGGCGCATCGGGCTACACCTTC.

The chain employs TRBV6-1 and TRBJ2-4; D is perhaps TRBD1 or TRBD2 (6 bases each). The germline V gene encodes CDR1 MNHNS and CDR2 SASEGT. Trimming took 7 bases from V and 1 from J, leaving 14 bases between them. CDR3 size: 15 residues. DNA for the CDR3: TGTGCCAGCATTTTCTTCGGGGGCGCCAAAAACATTCAGTACTTC. This codes for CASIFFGGAKNIQYF.